This T cell receptor (beta chain) is drawn from a study of identical twins. General study findings and limits: Where out-of-frame alpha sequences were twin-shared, they showed excess low generation probability.

The table lists this clonotype with a few counts. Its target is unknown. Unique molecular identifiers were present on cDNA, and template switching added a universal primer site. TCRdb passed the 5' RACE reads through MiXCR, listing each CDR3 protein once. Among 1.5 million to 2 million distinct CDR3 sequences listed, about 30% were seen once. This receptor was obtained from a newborn girl in good health. Sequenced: cord blood.

The CDR3 DNA follows: TGCGCCAGCAGTCTCTCGGGACAGTCAACTAATGAAAAACTGTTTTTT. Protein product: CASSLSGQSTNEKLFF. This chain links TRBV5-1 with TRBJ1-4; 7 nucleotides line up with TRBD1. V was pared by 5 bases and J by 0 bases, with 7 bases of the junction left unmatched. Germline CDR1 reads SGHRS; CDR2 reads YFSETQ. The CDR3 is made up of 16 amino acids.